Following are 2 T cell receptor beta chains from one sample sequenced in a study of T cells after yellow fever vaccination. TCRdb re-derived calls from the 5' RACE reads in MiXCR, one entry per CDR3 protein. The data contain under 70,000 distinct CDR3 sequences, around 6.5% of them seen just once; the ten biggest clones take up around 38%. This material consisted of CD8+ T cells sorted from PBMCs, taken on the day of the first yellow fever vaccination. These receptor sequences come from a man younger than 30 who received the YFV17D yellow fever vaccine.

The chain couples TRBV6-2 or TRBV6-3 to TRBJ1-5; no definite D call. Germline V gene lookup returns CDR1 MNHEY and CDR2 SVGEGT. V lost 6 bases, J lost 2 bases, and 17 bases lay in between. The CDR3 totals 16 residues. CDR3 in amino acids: CASSGTHAGGNQPQHF. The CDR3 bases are TGTGCCAGCAGCGGAACCCACGCCGGGGGCAATCAGCCCCAGCATTTT.

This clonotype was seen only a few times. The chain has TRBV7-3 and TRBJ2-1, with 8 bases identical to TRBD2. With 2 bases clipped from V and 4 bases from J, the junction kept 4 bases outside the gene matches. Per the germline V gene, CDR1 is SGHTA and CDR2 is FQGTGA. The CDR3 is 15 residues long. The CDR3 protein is CASSLVASGYNEQFF. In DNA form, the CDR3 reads TGTGCCAGCAGCTTAGTAGCTAGCGGGTACAATGAGCAGTTCTTC.